Presented here are 9 T cell receptor beta chains from one specimen sequenced in a study of T cell repertoires in cytomegalovirus infection. These TCRs are of unknown antigen specificity. TCRdb recomputed calls from the reads with MiXCR, one row per CDR3 protein. The sample includes some 590,000 distinct CDR3 sequences, 40% seen only once; the top ten take about half. Sequenced here: cultured PBMCs, sampled from culture after CMV antigen stimulation. The origin of the receptors is a human donor in good health (CMV status not recorded). Some clones in this sample may be carry-over from other donors' samples.

This chain joins TRBV28 and TRBJ2-1; the match to TRBD2 covers 10 bases. This CDR3 region has 16 residues. After removal of 2 bases from V and 3 bases from J, the junction contained 4 bases not matched to a gene. The germline gives CDR1 MDHEN, CDR2 SYDVKM. CDR3 DNA sequence: TGTGCCAGCAGTTTACCAAGCGGGGGGGACTACAATGAGCAGTTCTTC. Encoded protein: CASSLPSGGDYNEQFF.

This chain connects TRBV6-2 or TRBV6-3 to TRBJ2-5; no reliable D call. The CDR3 extends over 13 amino acids. Trimming took off 4 bases at V and 4 bases at J, with 10 bases between the two ends. CDR1 is MNHEY and CDR2 is SVGEGT in the germline V gene. Written as DNA, the CDR3 is TGTGCCAGCAGTTTACTTATTCGAGAGACCCAGTACTTC. The encoded protein is CASSLLIRETQYF.

Here the CDR3 reads CASSLLIAGGVYEQYF. The CDR3 region has the DNA TGTGCCAGCAGCTTACTAATAGCGGGGGGTGTTTACGAGCAGTACTTC. This chain joins TRBV7-2 and TRBJ2-7; 10 nucleotides match TRBD2. The CDR3 has 16 residues. From germline, CDR1 is SGHTA and CDR2 FQGNSA. The J segment lost 4 bases and the V segment lost 2 bases, leaving 8 bases of the junction unmatched.

In this sample, this clonotype turned up a few times. This chain connects TRBV7-2 to TRBJ1-1; TRBD1 matches 8 bases. Germline trimming cut 4 bases from V and 4 bases from J; bases unmatched to any gene: 11. CDR3 length: 16 amino acids. The germline CDR1 and CDR2 sequences are SGHTA and FQGNSA. The CDR3 region is CASSWGTGGLLTEAFF. CDR3 DNA: TGTGCCAGCAGCTGGGGGACAGGAGGGCTTCTCACTGAAGCTTTCTTT.

A few counts support this clonotype. This rearrangement joins TRBV12-5 to TRBJ2-1; D is undetermined. Germline V gene data show CDR1 as LGHNT and CDR2 as FRNRAP. V lost 4 bases to trimming and J lost 7 bases, with 5 bases between them. The CDR3 is 11 residues long. The CDR3 reads CASGWHNEQFF. The CDR3 nucleotides read TGTGCTAGTGGTTGGCATAATGAGCAGTTCTTC.

V usage is TRBV7-2 and J usage is TRBJ2-2, with a tentative D call TRBD2 (5 bases). The ends were cut back, 3 bases at V and 5 bases at J, with 22 bases in the middle. CDR1 is SGHTA and CDR2 is FQGNSA in the germline V gene. The CDR3 totals 18 residues. CDR3 sequence reads: CASSFLFLPGMRTGELFF. In nucleotides, the CDR3 is TGTGCCAGCAGCTTTTTGTTTCTACCGGGAATGAGGACCGGGGAGCTGTTTTTT.

A few counts support this clonotype. The CDR3, as DNA: TGTGCCAGCAGCTTAGGTACGGCTAGTGAAGCTTTCTTT. This gives the protein CASSLGTASEAFF. The chain combines TRBV7-6 with TRBJ1-1; D is unclear. This CDR3 region has 13 residues. Trimming cost V 1 base and J 7 bases, with 10 bases left between them. Per germline, CDR1 SGHVS and CDR2 FNYEAQ.

J is TRBJ1-2 and V is TRBV7-2, with a weak D call TRBD1 (5 bases). The CDR3 length is 16 residues. CDR1 is SGHTA and CDR2 is FQGNSA in the germline V gene. Trimming took off 2 bases at V and 2 bases at J, with 15 bases between the two ends. The CDR3 DNA follows: TGTGCCAGCAGCTTACAGGGCCTGGGGTACAACTATGGCTACACCTTC. It codes for CASSLQGLGYNYGYTF.

On this clonotype itself: One end of the junction fails to match germline, which may point to a read error. The CDR3 DNA reads TGTGCCAGCAGTTCGACTCAGGGTCGCACTGAAGCTATCTTT. This translates into CASSSTQGRTEAIF. The chain uses TRBV6-5 and TRBJ1-1; weak D call: TRBD1 (5 bases). From germline, CDR1 is MNHEY and CDR2 SVGAGI. The CDR3 covers 14 residues.